The T cell receptor (beta chain) under discussion was sequenced for a study of regulatory T cells in long-lasting Graves disease. Time point reported: newly diagnosed GD, antithyroid drugs for less than 3 months. Construction of the TCR library relied on RNA isolated from PBMCs. Regarding the study as a whole: Between persistent patients, thousands of public clonotypes were shared, exceeding the 800 to 1,000 shared between new patients. Because few samples were included, accuracy may have been lower.

Arm-PCR of CDR3 regions with iRepertoire HTBI primers generated TCR beta libraries. TCRdb redid the calling of the multiplex PCR reads with MiXCR, one entry per CDR3 protein. The data hold over 450,000 distinct CDR3 sequences, with around 12% observed a single time. The CDR3 is made up of 16 amino acids. Germline V lookup: CDR1 KGHDR, CDR2 SFDVKD. The V end lost 5 bases, the J end lost 0 bases, and 10 bases lay between the germline ends. In its sample, this clonotype was seen many times. Its antigen is unidentified. In addition, the sample was reused for a study of T cells in Graves' hyperthyroidism and ophthalmopathy. This second report adds: Researchers defined stable Graves' hyperthyroidism as no ophthalmopathy progression within 18 months. Thyroid ultrasound, orbital computed tomography, clinical symptoms, and serum thyroxine and TRAb underpinned diagnoses.

The TCR originated in a young woman with Graves disease. J is TRBJ2-6 and V is TRBV24-1; perhaps TRBD1 as D (6 bases). The sequenced sample was peripheral blood mononuclear cells (PBMCs), obtained at new diagnosis, from a patient treated with antithyroid drugs. CDR3 loop: CATSGNRDSGANVLTF. The CDR3, as DNA: TGTGCCACCAGTGGAAACAGGGACTCTGGGGCCAACGTCCTGACTTTC.